This passage covers 18 T cell receptor beta chains from one sample sequenced in a study of blood T cell repertoires in COVID-19. Sequenced by immunoSEQ multiplex PCR; TCRdb stores in-frame clones only, minus some. The sample carries hundreds of thousands of clones, approximately 86% recorded once. The sample consisted of peripheral blood. All receptors derive from a woman aged 70 to 79 with COVID-19, enrolled during active disease.

V and J are TRBV2 and TRBJ1-1; D may be TRBD1 (6 bases). CDR1 is SNHLY, CDR2 FYNNEI, per germline. V lost 10 bases to trimming and J lost 5 bases, with 23 bases between them. The CDR3 contains 15 residues. CDR3 in DNA: TGTGCCACCCAGACGGGGGGCAGAGGGAGGACTGAAGCTTTCTTT. Encoded protein: CATQTGGRGRTEAFF.

The chain uses TRBV4-2 and TRBJ2-2; D is unclear. V was cut by 0 bases and J by 9 bases, with 8 bases left in between. The CDR3 length is 13 residues. The V gene's germline CDR1 is LGHNA and CDR2 YNFKEQ. The CDR3 loop reads CASSQEKHWELFF. In nucleotides, the CDR3 is TGTGCCAGCAGCCAAGAAAAACATTGGGAGCTGTTTTTT.

The genes are TRBV21-1 and TRBJ1-4; the table's D call TRBD1 went unverified against the DNA. TRBV21-1 is noted as a pseudogene. The CDR3 covers 15 residues. The CDR3 loop is CASSTTGSWGEKLFF. DNA for the CDR3: TGTGCCAGCAGCACGACAGGGAGTTGGGGTGAAAAACTGTTTTTT.

This chain's CDR3 is CASRSGPIPGELFF. The CDR3 DNA follows: TGTGCCAGTAGGAGCGGCCCGATCCCCGGGGAGCTGTTTTTT. The V call is TRBV19, the J call TRBJ2-2; maybe TRBD2 (5 bases). CDR1 is LNHDA and CDR2 is SQIVND in the germline V gene (reference sequence). Trimming removed 6 bases at V and 6 bases at J, with 14 bases between. The CDR3 is 14 amino acids.

The chain couples TRBV2 to TRBJ2-4; 9 bases agree with TRBD1. The CDR3 is made up of 15 amino acids. Germline V lookup: CDR1 SNHLY, CDR2 FYNNEI. The ends lost 5 bases at V and 3 bases at J; junction bases unmatched: 5. In nucleotides, the CDR3 is TGTGCCAGCAGTCTACAGGGGGCAGGCAAAAACATTCAGTACTTC. As protein: CASSLQGAGKNIQYF.

The chain combines TRBV24-1 with TRBJ2-1, with 9 bases lining up with TRBD2. CDR1 and CDR2 (germline): KGHDR, SFDVKD. The CDR3 is made up of 16 amino acids. V shed 4 bases and J 0 bases; nucleotides not matched to a gene: 3. Here the CDR3 reads CATSDPAGGSYNEQFF. Written as DNA, the CDR3 is TGTGCCACCAGTGACCCAGCGGGGGGCTCCTACAATGAGCAGTTCTTC.

The CDR3 nucleotides read TGTGCCAGCAGTTCAAGGGGGGGGGAGCCCCAGCATTTT. Translated: CASSSRGGEPQHF. J is TRBJ1-5 and V is TRBV11-2; TRBD1 is a possible D gene (6 bases). V gave up 6 bases and J gave up 8 bases, with 14 bases separating them. CDR3 size: 13 residues. CDR1 is SGHAT, CDR2 FQNNGV, per germline.

This sequence joins TRBV14 and TRBJ2-7, with D unresolved. V was trimmed by 2 bases and J by 6 bases, leaving 20 bases between them. Germline-derived CDR1 and CDR2 are SGHDN and FVKESK. The CDR3 is 16 amino acids. CDR3 amino acids: CASSQILPGGSGEQYF. The CDR3 DNA reads TGTGCCAGCAGCCAAATTCTGCCGGGTGGGTCGGGCGAGCAGTACTTC.

The chain combines TRBV15 with TRBJ1-4; D not resolved. Deletions cut 0 bases from V and 4 bases from J, with 9 bases between. Germline V gene sequence: CDR1 LNHNV, CDR2 YYDKDF (reference sequence). This CDR3 has 15 residues. CDR3 nucleotides: TGTGCCACCAGCAGAGATCATTCCGGTAATGAAAAACTGTTTTTT. Protein product: CATSRDHSGNEKLFF.

This rearrangement joins TRBV27 to TRBJ2-3, with TRBD2 identical over 10 bases. Germline assignment: CDR1 MNHEY and CDR2 SMNVEV (reference sequence). This CDR3 has 18 amino acids. The trim removed 5 bases at V and 2 bases at J, leaving 13 bases unmatched. The CDR3, as DNA: TGTGCCAGCAGTCCCCTACACCCTAGCGGGGGACCCACAGATACGCAGTATTTT. It translates to CASSPLHPSGGPTDTQYF.

The chain links TRBV2 to TRBJ2-5; 7 positions match TRBD1. CDR1 and CDR2 from the germline V gene are SNHLY and FYNNEI. The CDR3 has 14 amino acids. V was clipped by 3 bases and J by 0 bases; unmatched bases: 1. CDR3 bases: TGTGCCAGCAGTGAGGACAGGTACCAAGAGACCCAGTACTTC. Its protein is CASSEDRYQETQYF.

This chain connects TRBV6-5 to TRBJ1-2; possibly TRBD1 for D (6 bases). The V gene's germline CDR1 is MNHEY and CDR2 SVGAGI. This CDR3 region has 12 residues. V gave up 6 bases and J gave up 8 bases, with 13 bases separating them. The CDR3 DNA is TGTGCCAGCAGAAAGACAGGCGCCGGCTACACCTTC. Translation gives CASRKTGAGYTF.

V is TRBV23-1 and J is TRBJ2-7, with 10 bases aligning to TRBD1. TRBV23-1 is marked as an open reading frame, function uncertain. The CDR3 runs 13 residues. CDR3: CAETWDRGHEQYF. The CDR3 coding sequence is TGCGCAGAGACCTGGGACAGGGGACACGAGCAGTACTTC.

V is TRBV6-5 and J is TRBJ2-3; tentatively, D is TRBD1 (6 bases). The V end was cut by 6 bases, the J end by 2 bases, with 12 bases between. From germline, CDR1 is MNHEY and CDR2 SVGAGI. The CDR3 covers 14 residues. CDR3 in DNA: TGTGCCAGCAGCATTGACAGGCACACAGATACGCAGTATTTT. Translation gives CASSIDRHTDTQYF.

V usage is TRBV2 and J usage is TRBJ2-7; D is perhaps TRBD1 (6 bases). The germline V gene has CDR1 SNHLY and CDR2 FYNNEI. The V end was cut by 6 bases, the J end by 6 bases, with 18 bases between. The CDR3 sequence is 14 residues long. This CDR3 is CASRARDNLSEQYF. For the CDR3, the DNA is TGTGCCAGCAGGGCTCGGGACAACCTATCCGAGCAGTACTTC.

This clone has just one count. The chain uses TRBV7-2 and TRBJ1-5, with D possibly being TRBD1 (6 bases). Trimming removed 5 bases at V and 0 bases at J, with 20 bases between. The length of the CDR3 is 18 residues. The germline V gene has CDR1 SGHTA and CDR2 FQGNSA. The CDR3 bases are TGTGCCAGCAGCCTCGTCGCGCCCTCACAGGGTAGCAATCAGCCCCAGCATTTT. Translation gives CASSLVAPSQGSNQPQHF.

The chain has TRBV6-5 and TRBJ2-1; no firm D call. Germline V CDR1 and CDR2: MNHEY, SVGAGI. CDR3 length: 13 residues. Trimming shortened V by 1 base and J by 5 bases, and 6 bases separated the two germline ends. The CDR3 reads CASSYFRDNEQFF. In nucleotides, the CDR3 is TGTGCCAGCAGTTACTTCCGGGACAATGAGCAGTTCTTC.

The chain uses TRBV13 and TRBJ2-7; possibly TRBD2 for D (7 bases). The CDR3 is 15 amino acids. Germline lookup yields CDR1 PRHDT and CDR2 FYEKMQ (reference sequence). V was pared by 5 bases and J by 6 bases, with 20 bases between. The CDR3 reads CASSPTGWSGGEQYF. The CDR3, as DNA: TGTGCCAGCAGCCCCACAGGGTGGTCGGGAGGCGAGCAGTACTTC.